One sample yielded the 30 T cell receptor beta chains listed below, sequenced in a study of cytomegalovirus exposure and HLA in healthy donors. The PCR employed 60 Vbeta primers together with 13 Jbeta primers. Only in-frame clones appear in the TCRdb table, and some are missing; sequencing was by immunoSEQ multiplex PCR. The sample holds some 120,000 clones; roughly 80% are singletons and the top ten take around 3.6%. The sample was PBMCs. Every receptor here comes from a man aged 25 to 45 in good health and CMV-seronegative.

The V gene is TRBV7-8, the J gene TRBJ1-2; no clear D. Germline loops: CDR1 SGHVS, CDR2 FQNEAQ. Trimming left V 1 base short and J 5 bases short, with 5 bases between. This CDR3 comprises 12 residues. The CDR3 coding sequence is TGTGCCAGCAGCTTAGATCGGTATGGCTACACCTTC. It codes for CASSLDRYGYTF.

This chain joins TRBV6-5 and TRBJ2-7; 9 bases align to TRBD1. The CDR3 contains 15 residues. V gave up 1 base and J gave up 3 bases; unmatched junction bases: 4. Germline CDR1 and CDR2: MNHEY and SVGAGI. The CDR3 reads CASSYLQGAIYEQYF. The CDR3 region has the DNA TGTGCCAGCAGTTACTTACAGGGGGCTATCTACGAGCAGTACTTC.

The chain joins TRBV4-1 to TRBJ1-5; D is ambiguous. V shed 3 bases and J shed 1 base, with 7 bases lying between them. The CDR3 consists of 14 residues. From germline, CDR1 is MGHRA and CDR2 YSYEKL. This CDR3 reads CASSHPGSNQPQHF. CDR3 DNA sequence: TGCGCCAGCAGCCACCCAGGAAGCAATCAGCCCCAGCATTTT.

The chain couples TRBV27 to TRBJ1-5, with no clear D. The germline CDR1 and CDR2 sequences are MNHEY and SMNVEV (reference sequence). The CDR3 totals 14 residues. V lost 6 bases, J lost 1 base, and 10 bases lay in between. CDR3 sequence (DNA): TGTGCCAGCAGAGAGTATCGGAGCAATCAGCCCCAGCATTTT. Residues: CASREYRSNQPQHF.

The chain uses TRBV9 and TRBJ1-4; D is possibly TRBD1 (6 bases). The CDR3 totals 16 residues. Looked up from germline, CDR1 is SGDLS and CDR2 is YYNGEE. V gave up 3 bases and J gave up 0 bases, with 12 bases separating them. CDR3 amino acids: CASSATGGATNEKLFF. Here the CDR3 DNA reads TGTGCCAGCAGCGCCACGGGGGGCGCAACTAATGAAAAACTGTTTTTT.

The rearrangement joins TRBV15 to TRBJ2-1; D is unclear. The CDR3 totals 14 residues. The V end was cut by 3 bases, the J end by 8 bases, with 14 bases between. Germline CDR1 is LNHNV and CDR2 is YYDKDF (reference sequence). CDR3 nucleotides: TGTGCCACCAGCAGTCCCACTATCTCGCATGAGCAGTTCTTC. Protein: CATSSPTISHEQFF.

This chain joins TRBV2 and TRBJ2-3, with D possibly TRBD1 on 5 matching bases. The germline V gene has CDR1 SNHLY and CDR2 FYNNEI. V was clipped by 11 bases and J by 2 bases, with 14 bases between them. The CDR3 consists of 13 residues. The DNA of the CDR3 is TGTGCCCATAGCCAGGGAAACACAGATACGCAGTATTTT. Translated: CAHSQGNTDTQYF.

The chain carries TRBV15 and TRBJ2-1; 9 bases agree with TRBD1. This CDR3 region has 16 residues. The ends lost 0 bases at V and 9 bases at J; junction bases unmatched: 9. Germline-derived CDR1 and CDR2 are LNHNV and YYDKDF (reference sequence). The CDR3 loop is CATSRDFGTGSGEQFF. The DNA of the CDR3 is TGTGCCACCAGCAGAGATTTTGGGACAGGGAGCGGTGAGCAGTTCTTC.

Here the CDR3 DNA reads TGTGCCTGGAGAGGGGAGCGGGATGAGCAGTTCTTC. This gives the protein CAWRGERDEQFF. V is TRBV30 and J is TRBJ2-1, with D perhaps matching TRBD2 (6 bases). The CDR3 is 12 residues long. Trimming shortened V by 3 bases and J by 8 bases, and 11 bases separated the two germline ends. Germline assignment: CDR1 GTSNPN and CDR2 SVGIG (reference sequence).

V is TRBV6-6 and J is TRBJ2-7; D is unclear. Germline values: CDR1 MNHNY, CDR2 SVGAGI (reference sequence). CDR3 length: 16 residues. Trimming pared 0 bases from V and 0 bases from J, leaving 12 bases between. This chain's CDR3 is CASSYSHRTNSYEQYF. CDR3 bases: TGTGCCAGCAGTTACTCGCACAGAACAAACTCCTACGAGCAGTACTTC.

The chain links TRBV7-8 to TRBJ2-7, with unresolved D. The CDR3 covers 14 residues. With 5 bases removed from V and 5 bases from J, the gap between germline ends came to 16 bases. Germline V gene sequence: CDR1 SGHVS, CDR2 FQNEAQ. The CDR3 loop is CASSVTSRGDEQYF. Written as DNA, the CDR3 is TGTGCCAGCAGCGTGACTTCTCGAGGCGACGAGCAGTACTTC. Full variable domain (missing parts from reference TRBV7-8 and TRBJ2-7): GAGVSQSPRYKVAKRGQDVALRCDPISGHVSLFWYQQALGQGPEFLTYFQNEAQLDKSGLPSDRFFAERPEGSVSTLKIQRTQQEDSAVYLCASSVTSRGDEQYFGPGTRLTVT.

This chain connects TRBV30 to TRBJ1-5; the match to TRBD1 covers 12 bases. This CDR3 contains 19 residues. From germline, CDR1 is GTSNPN and CDR2 SVGIG (reference sequence). The J segment lost 2 bases and the V segment lost 3 bases, leaving 14 bases of the junction unmatched. The CDR3 bases are TGTGCCTGGAGCGCCAACCGGGACAGGGGGCAGGCTGGCAATCAGCCCCAGCATTTT. Translated, it gives CAWSANRDRGQAGNQPQHF.

This clone came up a few times. This chain connects TRBV11-2 to TRBJ1-2, with a possible D match to TRBD1 (5 bases). V lost 2 bases and J lost 7, with 14 bases in between. Looked up from germline, CDR1 is SGHAT and CDR2 is FQNNGV. CDR3 length: 14 residues. CDR3 residues: CASSLSGRDSGYTF. CDR3 nucleotide sequence: TGTGCCAGCAGCTTATCAGGCAGGGATTCTGGCTACACCTTC.

The chain recombines TRBV9 with TRBJ1-5; the D is unclear. Germline CDR1 reads SGDLS; CDR2 reads YYNGEE. CDR3 size: 15 residues. V was pared by 2 bases and J by 4 bases, with 13 bases between. The CDR3 spells CASSVEGHLNQPQHF. The CDR3 bases are TGTGCCAGCAGCGTGGAGGGTCACCTAAATCAGCCCCAGCATTTT.

This chain links TRBV18 with TRBJ2-7; 7 nucleotides line up with TRBD1. The germline CDR1 and CDR2 sequences are KGHSH and LQKENI. V trimming: 1 base; J trimming: 3 bases; junction bases outside the gene matches: 3. This CDR3 spans 14 amino acids. CDR3 sequence (DNA): TGTGCCAGCTCACCACAAGGGGACAGCTACGAGCAGTACTTC. Its protein product is CASSPQGDSYEQYF.

The CDR3 nucleotides are TGCAGCGTCCGAGGTGGCAGGGGCTCCGAAAAACTGTTTTTT. It is translated as CSVRGGRGSEKLFF. The V gene is TRBV29-1, the J gene TRBJ1-4, with D possibly being TRBD1 (6 bases). Trimming removed 6 bases at V and 8 bases at J, with 19 bases between. CDR3 length equals 14 residues. Germline V gene sequence: CDR1 SQVTM, CDR2 ANQGSEA. The full variable domain, its missing parts supplied by reference TRBV29-1 and TRBJ1-4, is SAVISQKPSRDICQRGTSLTIQCQVDSQVTMMFWYRQQPGQSLTLIATANQGSEATYESGFVIDKFPISRPNLTFSTLTVSNMSPEDSSIYLCSVRGGRGSEKLFFGSGTQLSVL.

Here the CDR3 reads CASSQDYSPTGRQETQYF. The CDR3 DNA reads as TGCGCCAGCAGCCAAGATTATTCTCCTACGGGTAGGCAAGAGACCCAGTACTTC. The chain employs TRBV4-1 and TRBJ2-5; no clear D gene. Germline values: CDR1 MGHRA, CDR2 YSYEKL. Trimming left V 0 bases short and J 2 bases short, with 19 bases between. This CDR3 spans 18 amino acids.

The chain has TRBV4-1 and TRBJ1-4; possible D gene TRBD1, 5 bases. The CDR3 totals 16 residues. Trimming left V 3 bases short and J 7 bases short, with 18 bases between. CDR1 and CDR2 (germline): MGHRA, YSYEKL. CDR3 DNA: TGCGCCAGCAGCCATCCTCCCAGGGTGGGGGGTGAAAAACTGTTTTTT. This gives the protein CASSHPPRVGGEKLFF.

CDR3 sequence: CASSSGSSAEETQYF. In DNA form, the CDR3 reads TGTGCCAGCAGTTCCGGTTCTAGCGCTGAAGAGACCCAGTACTTC. This sequence joins TRBV28 and TRBJ2-5; D perhaps matches TRBD2 (6 bases). CDR1 and CDR2 (germline): MDHEN, SYDVKM. Trimming left V 4 bases short and J 3 bases short, with 15 bases between. The CDR3 runs 15 residues.

This sequence joins TRBV5-1 and TRBJ2-5; 8 bases map to TRBD2. The CDR3 length is 13 residues. Germline assignment: CDR1 SGHRS and CDR2 YFSETQ. Germline trimming cut 4 bases from V and 4 bases from J; bases unmatched to any gene: 3. The CDR3 DNA follows: TGCGCCAGCAGCCCCGGGGGGGGAGAGACCCAGTACTTC. Protein sequence: CASSPGGGETQYF.

This chain links TRBV29-1 with TRBJ1-2; TRBD1 agrees at 8 bases. CDR1 and CDR2 from the germline V gene are SQVTM and ANQGSEA. This CDR3 has 16 residues. Unmatched junction bases numbered 7, after V lost 1 base and J lost 0 bases. The CDR3 DNA sequence: TGCAGCGTTGAAGGGCAGGGGGCGCCGGCTAACTATGGCTACACCTTC. It yields the protein CSVEGQGAPANYGYTF.

This clone was picked up a small number of times. J is TRBJ2-2 and V is TRBV30; no clear D. CDR1 and CDR2 (germline): GTSNPN, SVGIG (reference sequence). The CDR3 runs 11 residues. V was clipped by 5 bases and J by 6 bases, with 7 bases between them. The CDR3 nucleotides read TGTGCCTGGTGGCTGCCCGGGGAGCTGTTTTTT. It specifies CAWWLPGELFF.

V gene TRBV27 combines with J gene TRBJ1-2, with D tentatively TRBD1 (5 bases). CDR1 and CDR2 (germline): MNHEY, SMNVEV (reference sequence). Between the trimmed V and J ends, which lost 3 bases and 3 bases, there was a span of 14 bases. The CDR3 spans 15 residues. The CDR3 sequence is CASSLARDRDYGYTF. For the CDR3, the DNA is TGTGCCAGCAGTTTGGCCAGGGATCGGGACTATGGCTACACCTTC.

This clone occurred a few times. The gene calls are TRBV7-9 and TRBJ2-5; D perhaps matches TRBD1 (5 bases). The V gene lost 3 bases and the J gene lost 5 bases, with 16 bases spanning the gap. Germline assignment: CDR1 SEHNR and CDR2 FQNEAQ (reference sequence). The CDR3 contains 15 residues. The CDR3 sequence is CASSFGHRSTETQYF. In DNA, the CDR3 is TGTGCCAGCAGCTTCGGACACCGCTCAACGGAGACCCAGTACTTC.

The table lists this clone with a few counts. Other DNA sequences in the sample encode the same CDR3. The gene calls are TRBV27 and TRBJ1-5; possibly TRBD1 for D (6 bases). Germline V gives CDR1 MNHEY, CDR2 SMNVEV (reference sequence). Trimming stripped 5 bases from V and 5 bases from J, with 13 bases between. The length of the CDR3 is 14 residues. CDR3 sequence (DNA): TGTGCCAGCAGTCCAGGACAGCTAGATCAGCCCCAGCATTTT. As protein: CASSPGQLDQPQHF.

The chain uses TRBV7-9 and TRBJ2-1; TRBD2 matches at 8 bases. This CDR3 has 16 residues. Germline CDR1 is SEHNR and CDR2 is FQNEAQ (reference sequence). J was trimmed by 7 bases and V by 1 base; bases with no gene match: 9. The CDR3 DNA reads as TGTGCCAGCAGCTTAGGTGTCGGGGGGGCCCCGAATGAGCAGTTCTTC. Its protein product is CASSLGVGGAPNEQFF.

This rearrangement joins TRBV27 to TRBJ2-1, with TRBD2 matching 11 bases. V lost 4 bases and J lost 0; bases outside the gene matches: 11. Germline-derived CDR1 and CDR2 are MNHEY and SMNVEV (reference sequence). CDR3 size: 19 residues. In nucleotides, the CDR3 is TGTGCCAGCAGTTCCGTACTTTCTAGCGGGAGGCGCTCCTACAATGAGCAGTTCTTC. This sequence encodes CASSSVLSSGRRSYNEQFF.

The chain has TRBV2 and TRBJ2-1; 15 bases match TRBD2. V lost 5 bases, J lost 7 bases, and 3 bases stayed unmatched. The germline CDR1 and CDR2 sequences are SNHLY and FYNNEI. This CDR3 has 15 amino acids. For the CDR3, the DNA is TGTGCCAGCAGTTCCGGGACTAGCGGGGGGAATGAGCAGTTCTTC. It yields the protein CASSSGTSGGNEQFF.

The rearrangement joins TRBV7-9 to TRBJ1-3; D unclear. Germline assignment: CDR1 SEHNR and CDR2 FQNEAQ (reference sequence). The CDR3 has 16 amino acids. The V end was cut by 5 bases, the J end by 0 bases, with 14 bases between. The CDR3 protein is CASSQTTRPSGNTIYF. For the CDR3, the DNA is TGTGCCAGCAGCCAGACGACAAGGCCCTCTGGAAACACCATATATTTT.

This chain connects TRBV28 to TRBJ1-4; no firm D call. The V gene's germline CDR1 is MDHEN and CDR2 SYDVKM. The CDR3 sequence is 18 residues long. Trimming took 6 bases from V and 0 from J, leaving 20 bases between them. CDR3 bases: TGTGCCAGCAGCCCCATTGAACCGTCGAGGGCAACTAATGAAAAACTGTTTTTT. Translating it yields CASSPIEPSRATNEKLFF.